This record concerns one TCR beta chain sequence. The CDR3 extends over 12 amino acids. Trimming took off 4 bases at V and 7 bases at J, with 10 bases between the two ends. CDR1 and CDR2 from the germline V gene are LNHDA and SQIVND (reference sequence). The data belong to a study of radiotherapy plus CTLA-4 blockade in lung cancer. Repertoires were generated with immunoSEQ multiplex PCR, while TCRdb's copy carries only in-frame clones and drops some. The sample carries around 59,000 clones, 72% recorded once. The source was peripheral blood, collected from a patient treated with radiotherapy plus ipilimumab. This TCR came from a human donor with non-small cell lung cancer whose response to radiotherapy plus ipilimumab could not be evaluated. The genes are TRBV19 and TRBJ1-2, with a weak D call TRBD1 (5 bases). CDR3 amino acids: CASSRRGSGYTF. In nucleotides, the CDR3 is TGTGCCAGTAGTAGACGGGGGTCTGGCTACACCTTC.